Following are 21 T cell receptor beta chains from one sample sequenced in a study of OX40 agonist ivuxolimab in advanced cancers. Profiling relied on immunoSEQ multiplex PCR, and the TCRdb table lists in-frame clones only, not all of them. The sample has about 80,000 clones; around 87% are singletons. The source material was CD4+ or CD8+ T cells sorted from blood, sampled in a trial of the OX40 agonist ivuxolimab. Every receptor here comes from an adult with an advanced solid tumor such as melanoma, head and neck, liver or kidney cancer.

V and J are TRBV6-5 and TRBJ2-5; D perhaps matches TRBD1 (6 bases). V lost 5 bases and J lost 4, with 14 bases in between. Looked up from germline, CDR1 is MNHEY and CDR2 is SVGAGI. The CDR3 extends over 14 amino acids. CDR3 nucleotide sequence: TGTGCCAGCAGTCAGGGACAAGTCTCAGAGACCCAGTACTTC. Its protein product is CASSQGQVSETQYF.

V and J are TRBV4-1 and TRBJ2-7; 7 bases align to TRBD1. The length of the CDR3 is 15 residues. Per germline, CDR1 MGHRA and CDR2 YSYEKL. V lost 0 bases and J lost 4; bases outside the gene matches: 6. CDR3 sequence reads: CASSQEYRGRYEQYF. DNA for the CDR3: TGCGCCAGCAGCCAAGAGTACAGGGGAAGGTACGAGCAGTACTTC.

The genes are TRBV6-5 and TRBJ2-5; D is uncertain. The CDR3 runs to 13 residues. Trimming shortened V by 2 bases and J by 5 bases, and 9 bases separated the two germline ends. CDR1 MNHEY and CDR2 SVGAGI come from the germline V gene. In nucleotides, the CDR3 is TGTGCCAGCAGTTACAGGGCTGAGGAGACCCAGTACTTC. Protein sequence: CASSYRAEETQYF.

The rearrangement joins TRBV7-9 to TRBJ2-5; a weak D match, TRBD2 (5 bases). V lost 0 bases to trimming and J lost 5 bases, with 7 bases between them. The CDR3 contains 13 residues. Germline lookup yields CDR1 SEHNR and CDR2 FQNEAQ (reference sequence). CDR3 bases: TGTGCCAGCAGCTTAGCCGGGATTGAGACCCAGTACTTC. It yields the protein CASSLAGIETQYF.

V usage is TRBV5-1 and J usage is TRBJ1-3; D unclear. The V gene lost 4 bases and the J gene lost 2 bases, with 10 bases spanning the gap. This CDR3 is 14 amino acids long. Germline loops: CDR1 SGHRS, CDR2 YFSETQ. CDR3 loop: CASSPRRAGNTIYF. The DNA for the CDR3 is TGCGCCAGCAGCCCCCGGAGGGCTGGAAACACCATATATTTT.

The chain couples TRBV10-1 to TRBJ2-1; D might be TRBD1 (6 bases). The V gene lost 4 bases and the J gene lost 11 bases, with 21 bases spanning the gap. CDR1 and CDR2 from the germline V gene are WNHNN and SYGVQD (reference sequence). CDR3 length equals 15 residues. The CDR3 here is CASSGGQHQAKQQFF. CDR3 sequence (DNA): TGCGCCAGCAGTGGAGGACAGCACCAGGCCAAACAGCAGTTCTTC.

The chain combines TRBV4-1 with TRBJ1-3, with D tentatively TRBD1 (5 bases). V lost 1 base to trimming and J lost 1 base, with 8 bases between them. The CDR3 runs to 15 residues. The germline gives CDR1 MGHRA, CDR2 YSYEKL. The CDR3 DNA is TGCGCCAGCAGCCAAGTGGCAGGGTCTGGAAACACCATATATTTT. Its translation: CASSQVAGSGNTIYF.

J is TRBJ2-7 and V is TRBV5-6; D is unresolved. V gave up 4 bases and J gave up 1 base, with 9 bases separating them. This CDR3 comprises 13 residues. CDR1 and CDR2 (germline): SGHDT, YYEEEE. The CDR3, as DNA: TGTGCCAGCAGCCCTCGGTCATCCTACGAGCAGTACTTC. It translates to CASSPRSSYEQYF.

This clone was detected a few times. The chain joins TRBV6-1 to TRBJ1-3; weak D call: TRBD1 (5 bases). Trimming left V 2 bases short and J 4 bases short, with 12 bases between. The germline V gene encodes CDR1 MNHNS and CDR2 SASEGT. The CDR3 consists of 15 residues. CDR3 in DNA: TGTGCCAGCAGTGAAACCCAGGGTTCGGGAAACACCATATATTTT. Its translation is CASSETQGSGNTIYF.

This chain connects TRBV6-1 to TRBJ2-3, with no clear D. Germline CDR1 MNHNS, CDR2 SASEGT. V was trimmed by 0 bases and J by 4 bases, leaving 5 bases between them. The CDR3 is 13 amino acids. In DNA form, the CDR3 reads TGTGCCAGCAGTGAAGCCATAGCAGATACGCAGTATTTT. Translation gives CASSEAIADTQYF.

This clone has a single count. This rearrangement joins TRBV28 to TRBJ2-4; D perhaps matches TRBD1 (5 bases). V was pared by 2 bases and J by 0 bases, with 8 bases between. This CDR3 is 15 amino acids long. Germline V gene lookup returns CDR1 MDHEN and CDR2 SYDVKM. The CDR3 here is CASSLGREAKNIQYF. The CDR3 DNA follows: TGTGCCAGCAGTTTAGGCAGGGAAGCCAAAAACATTCAGTACTTC.

This rearrangement joins TRBV9 to TRBJ2-1; 12 bases map to TRBD2. The CDR3 is 16 amino acids. V was clipped by 0 bases and J by 4 bases; unmatched bases: 2. CDR1 is SGDLS, CDR2 YYNGEE, per germline. The CDR3, as DNA: TGTGCCAGCAGCGTAGGAGGACTAGCGGGATACAATGAGCAGTTCTTC. This translates into CASSVGGLAGYNEQFF.

This clone was found a few times. The CDR3 protein is CASSIASYEQYF. CDR3 bases: TGTGCCAGCAGTATAGCTTCCTACGAGCAGTACTTC. The chain links TRBV25-1 to TRBJ2-7; D unresolved. CDR3 length: 12 amino acids. V was cut by 5 bases and J by 1 base, with 6 bases left in between. CDR1 is MGHDK, CDR2 SYGVNS, per germline.

The V gene is TRBV6-1, the J gene TRBJ1-2, with D unclear. CDR3 length: 14 amino acids. Germline values: CDR1 MNHNS, CDR2 SASEGT. V lost 0 bases, J lost 4 bases, and 9 bases lay in between. As DNA, the CDR3 is TGTGCCAGCAGTGAAGCAGTCCGAATCTATGGCTACACCTTC. Translation gives CASSEAVRIYGYTF.

The chain couples TRBV7-2 to TRBJ2-7; TRBD2 matches at 10 bases. CDR3 length: 15 amino acids. Germline trimming cut 1 base from V and 5 bases from J; bases unmatched to any gene: 5. The germline gives CDR1 SGHTA, CDR2 FQGNSA. The CDR3 reads CASSLVTSGSHEQYF. The CDR3 DNA reads as TGTGCCAGCAGCTTAGTGACTAGCGGGTCCCACGAGCAGTACTTC.

This clone was detected once. The genes are TRBV27 and TRBJ2-1; 9 bases line up with TRBD1. Per germline, CDR1 MNHEY and CDR2 SMNVEV (reference sequence). With V trimmed by 5 bases and J by 2 bases, 4 bases remained unmatched. The CDR3 is 15 residues long. CDR3 DNA: TGTGCCAGCAGTCCGGACAGGGGACCCTACAATGAGCAGTTCTTC. Its translation is CASSPDRGPYNEQFF.

The chain employs TRBV5-4 and TRBJ1-2; TRBD1 matches 10 bases. CDR3 length equals 15 residues. The junction had 8 bases not matched to a gene; V was cut back by 4 bases and J by 5 bases. The germline V gene has CDR1 SGHNT and CDR2 YYREEE (reference sequence). CDR3 DNA sequence: TGTGCCAGCAGCGACCGGGACAGGGGAAGTTATGGCTACACCTTC. Residues: CASSDRDRGSYGYTF. The full variable domain, in which reference TRBV5-4 and TRBJ1-2 provide the parts outside the CDR3, is ETGVTQSPTHLIKTRGQQVTLRCSSQSGHNTVSWYQQALGQGPQFIFQYYREEENGRGNFPPRFSGLQFPNYSSELNVNALELDDSALYLCASSDRDRGSYGYTFGSGTRLTVV.

This clone was counted a few times. The rearrangement joins TRBV5-1 to TRBJ2-7; D possibly corresponds to TRBD1 (6 bases). Trimming removed 4 bases at V and 1 base at J, with 9 bases between. CDR1 is SGHRS and CDR2 is YFSETQ in the germline V gene. The CDR3 is made up of 13 amino acids. The CDR3 spells CASSQDRSYEQYF. In DNA, the CDR3 is TGCGCCAGCAGCCAGGACAGATCCTACGAGCAGTACTTC.

The chain joins TRBV5-6 to TRBJ1-1; D might be TRBD1 (5 bases). Trimming shortened V by 3 bases and J by 10 bases, and 22 bases separated the two germline ends. The CDR3 sequence is 15 residues long. Per germline, CDR1 SGHDT and CDR2 YYEEEE. The CDR3 DNA reads as TGTGCCAGCAGCTCGACAGCTACCAAACTTTCGGGAGCTTTCTTT. Protein: CASSSTATKLSGAFF.

The rearrangement joins TRBV20-1 to TRBJ2-5; perhaps TRBD2 as D (5 bases). The CDR3 sequence is 11 residues long. Germline CDR1 is DFQATT and CDR2 is SNEGSKA (reference sequence). The V end was cut by 6 bases, the J end by 5 bases, with 10 bases between. CDR3 in DNA: TGCAGTGCCGTCCGAGGGGAGACCCAGTACTTC. Translated, it gives CSAVRGETQYF.

The V call is TRBV7-9, the J call TRBJ1-2; D is possibly TRBD1 (5 bases). V dropped 3 bases and J dropped 4 bases, with 18 bases sitting between them. CDR1 and CDR2 from the germline V gene are SEHNR and FQNEAQ (reference sequence). This CDR3 region has 16 residues. The CDR3 DNA follows: TGTGCCAGCAGCTTTTCCCGGCCCGGTGGGGGCTATGGCTACACCTTC. The encoded protein is CASSFSRPGGGYGYTF.